The 9 T cell receptor beta chains reported below all come from one sample, sequenced in a study of T cells in Graves' hyperthyroidism and ophthalmopathy. Researchers amplified the TCR beta CDR3 regions from RNA transcripts. First-round RT-PCR of the TCR CDR3 relied on the HTBI primer set. TCRdb reprocessed the multiplex PCR reads with MiXCR, giving one entry per CDR3 protein. The sample yields about 300,000 distinct CDR3 sequences, around 20% seen once. The sequenced sample was blood. The receptors originated from a man aged 45-65 years with Graves' ophthalmopathy.

This rearrangement joins TRBV28 to TRBJ2-7; D uncertain. Trimming shortened V by 6 bases and J by 3 bases, and 18 bases separated the two germline ends. Germline loops: CDR1 MDHEN, CDR2 SYDVKM. CDR3 length: 15 residues. The CDR3 loop reads CASSHPGYTSYEQYF. The CDR3 region has the DNA TGTGCCAGCAGCCACCCGGGCTACACCAGCTACGAGCAGTACTTC. The complete variable domain, with remaining parts taken from reference TRBV28 and TRBJ2-7, reads DVKVTQSSRYLVKRTGEKVFLECVQDMDHENMFWYRQDPGLGLRLIYFSYDVKMKEKGDIPEGYSVSREKKERFSLILESASTNQTSMYLCASSHPGYTSYEQYFGPGTRLTVT.

The chain links TRBV10-3 to TRBJ1-1; 9 bases are shared with TRBD1. This CDR3 has 14 amino acids. Trimming took 6 bases from V and 1 from J; bases not matched to a gene: 3. Germline V gene data show CDR1 as ENHRY and CDR2 as SYGVKD. CDR3 coding DNA: TGTGCCATCAGGGACAGGGGTGGGAACACTGAAGCTTTCTTT. Amino acid sequence: CAIRDRGGNTEAFF.

The chain recombines TRBV7-8 with TRBJ2-5; TRBD2 aligns across 7 bases. The CDR3 length is 18 residues. Germline assignment: CDR1 SGHVS and CDR2 FQNEAQ. With 3 bases clipped from V and 3 bases from J, the junction kept 16 bases outside the gene matches. The CDR3 DNA reads TGTGCCAGCAGCTTGTTTTCGTGGGTGGGGGGGTCCGAAGAGACCCAGTACTTC. Its protein product is CASSLFSWVGGSEETQYF.

This clonotype appeared a single time. A much larger clonotype is one base distant, so this may be a read error. Since no conserved phenylalanine or tryptophan closes the CDR3, a read error is the likely cause. The CDR3, as DNA: TGTGCCAGCAGCTTGGAGACAGGGAGACAAGAGACCCAGTACTCC. It translates to CASSLETGRQETQYS. The rearrangement uses TRBV5-5 and TRBJ2-5; TRBD1 matches at 7 bases. With V trimmed by 0 bases and J by 2 bases, 4 bases remained unmatched. The CDR3 has 15 amino acids. The germline gives CDR1 SGHKS, CDR2 YYEKEE (reference sequence).

This clonotype was seen a handful of times. A much larger clone differs by one base, so this may be a read error. The chain employs TRBV6-1 and TRBJ2-5; D gene unclear. There are 10 residues in the CDR3. V was trimmed by 6 bases and J by 4 bases, leaving 3 bases between them. Germline loops: CDR1 MNHNS, CDR2 SASEGT. CDR3 DNA sequence: TGTGCCAGCAGATTAGAGACCCAGTACTTC. It encodes CASRLETQYF.

This clonotype was observed a few times. The gene calls are TRBV20-1 and TRBJ2-2; 7 bases fit TRBD1. The CDR3 is made up of 14 amino acids. Losses at the gene ends were 5 bases for V and 4 bases for J; bases not matched to a gene: 7. Germline CDR1 and CDR2: DFQATT and SNEGSKA (reference sequence). CDR3 in DNA: TGCAGTGCTTATGGGACAGAATCCACCGGGGAGCTGTTTTTT. It yields the protein CSAYGTESTGELFF.

CDR3 nucleotides: TGTGCCAGCAGCCAAACCGCTTCTGGGGCCAACGTCCTGACTTTC. It encodes CASSQTASGANVLTF. V gene TRBV16 combines with J gene TRBJ2-6; D is unclear. In germline, CDR1 is KGHSY, CDR2 FQNENV. V lost 2 bases and J 1 base, leaving 6 bases between the germline ends. The CDR3 extends over 15 amino acids.

This chain links TRBV5-6 with TRBJ1-4; 10 nucleotides align to TRBD1. In germline, CDR1 is SGHDT, CDR2 YYEEEE. J gave up 10 bases and V 5 bases, and 11 bases lay outside the gene matches. This CDR3 is built from 15 residues. The CDR3 loop reads CASSHGQGGRGKLFF. The DNA of the CDR3 is TGTGCCAGCAGTCATGGACAGGGGGGACGGGGAAAACTGTTTTTT. Looking up the rest from reference TRBV5-6 and TRBJ1-4 gives the full variable domain: DAGVTQSPTHLIKTRGQQVTLRCSPKSGHDTVSWYQQALGQGPQFIFQYYEEEERQRGNFPDRFSGHQFPNYSSELNVNALLLGDSALYLCASSHGQGGRGKLFFGSGTQLSVL.

This clonotype was counted at least ten times. The V gene is TRBV7-3, the J gene TRBJ2-1, with TRBD2 matching over 7 bases. Germline V CDR1 and CDR2: SGHTA, FQGTGA. The junction had 7 bases not matched to a gene; V was cut back by 4 bases and J by 4 bases. This CDR3 is built from 15 residues. CDR3 loop: CASSSVPGGYNEQFF. CDR3 bases: TGTGCCAGCAGCTCCGTTCCGGGAGGATACAATGAGCAGTTCTTC. Based on the CDR3 plus reference TRBV7-3 and TRBJ2-1, the full variable domain is GAGVSQTPSNKVTEKGKYVELRCDPISGHTALYWYRQSLGQGPEFLIYFQGTGAADDSGLPNDRFFAVRPEGSVSTLKIQRTERGDSAVYLCASSSVPGGYNEQFFGPGTRLTVL.